This passage covers 13 T cell receptor beta chains from one sample sequenced in a study of T cell changes during pregnancy in multiple sclerosis (dated by TCRdb to between 2018 and 2021). The library was prepared using the immunoSEQ multiplex PCR assay. This is the immuneACCESS table as TCRdb keeps it, with only in-frame sequences that have V and J called. A part of the clones is gone; compared with another copy, unresolved V genes explain less than half, and the rest is unexplained. Counted in this sample were about 94,000 clones; approximately 94% of them appeared once. About 0.78% of the sample rests with the top ten. Material: peripheral blood, obtained in the third trimester of pregnancy. The receptors come from a female donor with multiple sclerosis, enrolled in a pregnancy study.

The chain combines TRBV2 with TRBJ1-5, with 10 bases aligning to TRBD1. Germline V gene lookup returns CDR1 SNHLY and CDR2 FYNNEI. The CDR3 runs 14 residues. J gave up 9 bases and V 6 bases, and 8 bases lay outside the gene matches. Here the CDR3 reads CASSGDRGGGPQHF. DNA for the CDR3: TGTGCCAGCAGCGGGGACAGGGGAGGAGGGCCCCAGCATTTT.

This chain links TRBV7-6 with TRBJ1-1; tentatively, D is TRBD1 (6 bases). Germline V gene sequence: CDR1 SGHVS, CDR2 FNYEAQ. Trimming removed 5 bases at V and 4 bases at J, with 17 bases between. The CDR3 has 15 residues. The CDR3 nucleotides read TGTGCCAGCAGCACGGAGGGGGGGTCGGGCACTGAAGCTTTCTTT. Protein sequence: CASSTEGGSGTEAFF. The complete variable domain, with remaining parts taken from reference TRBV7-6 and TRBJ1-1, reads GAGVSQSPRYKVTKRGQDVALRCDPISGHVSLYWYRQALGQGPEFLTYFNYEAQQDKSGLPNDRFSAERPEGSISTLTIQRTEQRDSAMYRCASSTEGGSGTEAFFGQGTRLTVV.

As to this clone: Given the absence of the conserved phenylalanine or tryptophan at the CDR3 end, a read error is likely. The V gene is TRBV4-3, the J gene TRBJ2-3; D gene unclear. Trimming removed 1 base at V and 1 base at J, with 6 bases between. Germline V lookup: CDR1 LGHNA, CDR2 YSLEER. The CDR3 runs to 14 residues. CDR3 nucleotide sequence: TGCGCCAGCAGCCAAGGATGGGGCACAGATACGCAGTATCTT. This gives the protein CASSQGWGTDTQYL.

The V call is TRBV5-1, the J call TRBJ2-1, with 11 bases matching TRBD1. Germline V gene sequence: CDR1 SGHRS, CDR2 YFSETQ. Trimming took 8 bases from V and 4 from J; bases not matched to a gene: 8. The CDR3 length is 15 residues. CDR3 DNA: TGCGCCAGTTGGGACAGGGGGAGACGATACAATGAGCAGTTCTTC. Translation gives CASWDRGRRYNEQFF.

The CDR3 coding sequence is TGCGCCAGCAGCCCCGGTACCTTCGAGCAGTTCTTC. It specifies CASSPGTFEQFF. V and J are TRBV5-1 and TRBJ2-1; unclear D gene. The CDR3 extends over 12 amino acids. Germline V lookup: CDR1 SGHRS, CDR2 YFSETQ. The ends were cut back, 4 bases at V and 10 bases at J, with 12 bases in the middle. Using reference TRBV5-1 and TRBJ2-1 for the parts outside the CDR3, the full variable domain is KAGVTQTPRYLIKTRGQQVTLSCSPISGHRSVSWYQQTPGQGLQFLFEYFSETQRNKGNFPGRFSGRQFSNSRSEMNVSTLELGDSALYLCASSPGTFEQFFGPGTRLTVL.

The sample holds one count of this clone. CDR3 DNA sequence: TGTGCCAGCAGTTACGGACAGGGGCTCTACAATGAGCAGTTCTTC. Encoded protein: CASSYGQGLYNEQFF. V is TRBV6-6 and J is TRBJ2-1; 9 bases agree with TRBD1. Germline-derived CDR1 and CDR2 are MNHNY and SVGAGI (reference sequence). V trimming: 2 bases; J trimming: 3 bases; junction bases outside the gene matches: 2. This CDR3 has 15 amino acids.

This chain links TRBV27 with TRBJ2-1; maybe TRBD1 (5 bases). CDR1 is MNHEY and CDR2 is SMNVEV in the germline V gene (reference sequence). V was trimmed by 3 bases and J by 2 bases, leaving 8 bases between them. The CDR3 runs to 14 residues. The chain's CDR3 is CASSFQGPYNEQFF. DNA for the CDR3: TGTGCCAGCAGTTTCCAGGGCCCCTACAATGAGCAGTTCTTC.

This clone appeared a single time. The chain has TRBV6-5 and TRBJ2-3; 7 positions match TRBD2. The CDR3 runs 15 residues. Germline-derived CDR1 and CDR2 are MNHEY and SVGAGI. The V segment lost 7 bases and the J segment 0 bases; nucleotides outside the gene matches: 7. CDR3 nucleotides: TGTGCCAGCAATAGCCCTAGCGGTAGCACAGATACGCAGTATTTT. Translated, it gives CASNSPSGSTDTQYF.

This clone was counted a single time. This chain uses TRBV30 with TRBJ2-3; 7 nucleotides align to TRBD2. Germline-derived CDR1 and CDR2 are GTSNPN and SVGIG (reference sequence). The CDR3 sequence is 13 residues long. Germline trimming cut 4 bases from V and 3 bases from J; bases unmatched to any gene: 4. The CDR3 protein is CAWTKRDTDTQYF. In DNA form, the CDR3 reads TGTGCCTGGACGAAGCGGGATACAGATACGCAGTATTTT.

The V and J genes are TRBV7-2 and TRBJ1-1, with TRBD1 matching over 7 bases. Losses at the gene ends were 4 bases for V and 12 bases for J; bases not matched to a gene: 8. This CDR3 spans 12 amino acids. CDR1 SGHTA and CDR2 FQGNSA come from the germline V gene. CDR3 coding DNA: TGTGCCAGCAGCTCATACAGGGGTTCGACTTTCTTT. This codes for CASSSYRGSTFF.

The rearrangement uses TRBV9 and TRBJ1-5; no clear D. V lost 7 bases, J lost 5 bases, and 10 bases lay in between. In germline, CDR1 is SGDLS, CDR2 YYNGEE. The CDR3 covers 12 residues. CDR3 sequence reads: CASSRGDQPQHF. CDR3 nucleotides: TGTGCCAGCTCTAGAGGCGATCAGCCCCAGCATTTT.

This clone was observed once. This sequence joins TRBV5-1 and TRBJ2-3, with a tentative D call TRBD1 (5 bases). Trimming removed 0 bases from V and 0 bases from J, with 14 bases in between. Germline CDR1 is SGHRS and CDR2 is YFSETQ. This CDR3 spans 17 amino acids. The CDR3 DNA sequence: TGCGCCAGCAGCTTGGAGACGGGCCGGACAAGCACAGATACGCAGTATTTT. It translates to CASSLETGRTSTDTQYF. The full variable domain, in which reference TRBV5-1 and TRBJ2-3 provide the parts outside the CDR3, is KAGVTQTPRYLIKTRGQQVTLSCSPISGHRSVSWYQQTPGQGLQFLFEYFSETQRNKGNFPGRFSGRQFSNSRSEMNVSTLELGDSALYLCASSLETGRTSTDTQYFGPGTRLTVL.

This rearrangement joins TRBV27 to TRBJ2-1; TRBD1 matches at 9 bases. The length of the CDR3 is 15 residues. Trimming cost V 8 bases and J 3 bases; bases outside gene matches: 8. Per germline, CDR1 MNHEY and CDR2 SMNVEV (reference sequence). CDR3 sequence reads: CASGLQGADYNEQFF. The CDR3 DNA is TGTGCCAGCGGCCTACAGGGGGCCGACTACAATGAGCAGTTCTTC.